Listed below are T cell receptor beta chains from one sample, sequenced in a study of response to subunit inactivated influenza vaccine. TCRdb ran MiXCR on the RT-PCR reads and lists one entry per CDR3 protein. The sample records about 520,000 distinct CDR3 sequences, about a tenth being singletons. Here the sequenced sample was PBMCs from blood, taken roughly 46 days after vaccination. These receptors came from a man in his fifties who received an inactivated influenza vaccine. The CDR3 runs from the conserved cysteine through the conserved F or W. The D gene is left open where the match is weak. The size field is filled for only some rows; it gives once, few, many or a size class.

j_call v_call d_call clone_size cdr3_aa cdr3_nt
TRBJ2-2 TRBV6-2/TRBV6-3 . . CASSNSLGTAWNDGELFF TGTGCCAGCAGTAACTCCTTGGGGACTGCGTGGAATGACGGGGAGCTGTTTTTT
TRBJ2-1 TRBV5-6 TRBD1 few CASSPLGTGNYRYNEQFF TGTGCCAGCAGCCCGCTGGGGACAGGGAATTATCGGTACAATGAGCAGTTCTTC
TRBJ2-2 TRBV6-5 TRBD2 few CASSYFKPGLATGELFF TGTGCCAGCAGTTATTTCAAACCGGGACTAGCGACCGGGGAGCTGTTTTTT
TRBJ2-1 TRBV11-2 . . CASSLVRGVLFF TGTGCCAGCAGCTTAGTTCGAGGGGTGCTGTTCTTC
TRBJ1-1 TRBV29-1 . few CSVPGQIEAFF TGCAGCGTCCCCGGACAGATTGAAGCTTTCTTT
TRBJ2-3 TRBV28 TRBD2 few CASSELAGGTTDTQYF TGTGCCAGCAGTGAACTAGCGGGGGGCACCACAGATACGCAGTATTTT
TRBJ2-5 TRBV12-3/TRBV12-4 . few CASSFGELGGWETQYF TGTGCCAGCAGTTTCGGGGAGCTTGGGGGCTGGGAGACCCAGTACTTC
TRBJ2-7 TRBV20-1 . many CSARYRTAYEQYF TGCAGTGCTAGGTATCGTACCGCCTACGAGCAGTACTTC
TRBJ2-1 TRBV12-3/TRBV12-4 . many CASSPVVSYNEQFF TGTGCCAGCAGCCCGGTCGTGTCGTACAATGAGCAGTTCTTC
TRBJ2-1 TRBV10-2 . . CASSVTTLFYNEQFF TGCGCCAGCAGTGTGACGACTCTATTTTACAATGAGCAGTTCTTC
TRBJ1-4 TRBV6-5 . many CASSYWSGRGNEKLFF TGTGCCAGCAGTTACTGGTCGGGACGCGGTAATGAAAAACTGTTTTTT
TRBJ2-1 TRBV28 . many CASSLFGTLPFF TGTGCCAGCAGTTTGTTCGGTACGCTGCCGTTCTTC
TRBJ1-6 TRBV27 . few CASSFGGRRSPLHF TGTGCCAGCAGTTTCGGGGGACGGCGATCACCCCTCCACTTT
TRBJ2-1 TRBV6-2/TRBV6-3 . . CASSYSPGNNEQFF TGTGCCAGCAGTTACTCGCCAGGGAACAATGAGCAGTTCTTC
TRBJ2-2 TRBV28 . many CASSSALGGKNTGELFF TGTGCCAGCAGTTCTGCCCTTGGGGGGAAAAACACCGGGGAGCTGTTTTTT
TRBJ1-1 TRBV3-1 . many CASSQDVTNTEAFF TGTGCCAGCAGCCAAGATGTGACGAACACTGAAGCTTTCTTT
TRBJ2-7 TRBV25-1 TRBD1 few CASTGGYEQYF TGTGCCAGCACAGGGGGTTACGAGCAGTACTTC
TRBJ2-4 TRBV15 . . CATSRDPFNAKNIQYF TGTGCCACCAGCCGGGACCCCTTTAATGCCAAAAACATTCAGTACTTC
TRBJ2-3 TRBV20-1 . few CSASGGNTDTQYF TGCAGTGCTAGTGGTGGGAACACAGATACGCAGTATTTT
TRBJ2-7 TRBV7-6 TRBD1 few CASSLKGTDDEQYF TGTGCCAGCAGCTTAAAAGGGACAGATGACGAGCAGTACTTC
TRBJ1-2 TRBV20-1 . . CSAEQGYGYTF TGCAGTGCGGAACAGGGCTATGGCTACACCTTC
TRBJ2-1 TRBV7-8 TRBD2 . CASSLRPSGVPIYNEQFF TGTGCCAGCAGCTTGAGGCCTAGCGGGGTACCCATCTACAATGAGCAGTTCTTC
TRBJ1-1 TRBV4-2 . . CASSQEVYAGTEAFF TGTGCCAGCAGCCAAGAAGTGTACGCTGGAACTGAAGCTTTCTTT
TRBJ2-3 TRBV5-1 . few CASSLAGPGLSDTQYF TGCGCCAGCAGCTTGGCAGGGCCTGGTTTGTCGGATACGCAGTATTTT
TRBJ2-1 TRBV7-6 . . CASSLSGPPPGNEQFF TGTGCCAGCAGCTTATCGGGACCCCCCCCGGGCAATGAGCAGTTCTTC
TRBJ1-6 TRBV6-2/TRBV6-3 TRBD1 . CASRGGAGTGGTSPLHF TGTGCCAGCAGGGGAGGAGCCGGGACAGGGGGCACATCACCCCTCCACTTT
TRBJ1-3 TRBV12-3/TRBV12-4 TRBD1 many CASSKQGSGNTIYF TGTGCCAGCAGCAAACAGGGGTCCGGAAACACCATATATTTT
TRBJ2-5 TRBV4-3 TRBD1 . CASSQDRTGQETQYF TGCGCCAGCAGCCAAGATCGGACAGGGCAAGAGACCCAGTACTTC
TRBJ1-1 TRBV12-3/TRBV12-4 TRBD1 . CASSWTGQEAFF TGTGCCAGCAGTTGGACAGGGCAAGAAGCTTTCTTT
TRBJ2-3 TRBV6-4 TRBD2 many CASSGVAGKEDTQYF TGTGCCAGCAGTGGGGTAGCGGGAAAAGAAGATACGCAGTATTTT
TRBJ2-2 TRBV12-3/TRBV12-4 . many CASSSRTGTGELFF TGTGCCAGCAGTTCGAGGACGGGTACCGGGGAGCTGTTTTTT
TRBJ2-2 TRBV28 TRBD1 . CASRNRDRGPTGELFF TGTGCCAGCAGGAACCGGGACAGGGGTCCGACCGGGGAGCTGTTTTTT
TRBJ2-5 TRBV10-3 . many CAISGVGAETQYF TGTGCCATCAGTGGGGTGGGAGCAGAGACCCAGTACTTC
TRBJ1-1 TRBV5-5 . many CASSLGVREAFF TGTGCCAGCAGCTTGGGGGTACGTGAAGCTTTCTTT
TRBJ1-2 TRBV6-2/TRBV6-3 TRBD1 few CASSGPTGNYGYTF TGTGCCAGCAGTGGCCCGACAGGGAACTATGGCTACACCTTC
TRBJ2-3 TRBV12-3/TRBV12-4 . many CASSPSRGFRTDTQYF TGTGCCAGCAGTCCGAGCAGGGGTTTCAGGACAGATACGCAGTATTTT
TRBJ2-5 TRBV5-1 TRBD2 many CASSLGLAGPQVETQYF TGCGCCAGCAGCCTGGGACTAGCGGGCCCTCAAGTGGAGACCCAGTACTTC
TRBJ2-7 TRBV23-1 . . CASSLAGGEIGEQYF TGCGCCAGCAGCCTAGCCGGGGGCGAAATTGGCGAGCAGTACTTC
TRBJ2-5 TRBV6-1 TRBD2 many CASSDSGGAFETQYF TGTGCCAGCAGTGATAGCGGGGGGGCCTTTGAGACCCAGTACTTC
TRBJ2-7 TRBV9 . many CASSPNRDRSYEQYF TGTGCCAGCAGCCCCAATCGGGACCGTTCCTACGAGCAGTACTTC
TRBJ1-6 TRBV10-3 TRBD1 . CAISPQGASYNSPLHF TGTGCCATCAGCCCACAGGGGGCTTCCTATAATTCACCCCTCCACTTT
TRBJ2-5 TRBV10-3 . . CAISDADSGGETQYF TGTGCCATCAGTGACGCCGACAGTGGGGGAGAGACCCAGTACTTC
TRBJ2-7 TRBV4-3 . . CASSQDDRIHEQYF TGCGCCAGCAGCCAAGACGACAGGATCCACGAGCAGTACTTC
TRBJ2-2 TRBV4-2 TRBD2 few CASSQDGSGRAGLFF TGTGCCAGCAGCCAAGATGGTAGCGGGAGGGCCGGACTGTTTTTT
TRBJ2-1 TRBV7-2 . . CASSLVQVLYNEQFF TGTGCCAGCAGCTTAGTTCAGGTTCTCTACAATGAGCAGTTCTTC
TRBJ2-1 TRBV5-5 TRBD2 many CASSLYGLADEQFF TGTGCCAGCAGCTTGTATGGACTAGCGGATGAGCAGTTCTTC
TRBJ2-1 TRBV7-2 TRBD2 . CASSSSGGGYNEQFF TGTGCCAGCAGCTCCTCGGGGGGGGGTTACAATGAGCAGTTCTTC
TRBJ2-2 TRBV7-3 . few CASSLIGPGGELFF TGTGCCAGCAGCTTAATTGGGCCAGGGGGGGAGCTGTTTTTT
TRBJ1-5 TRBV6-2/TRBV6-3 TRBD1 few CASSYAGGQVGNQPQHF TGTGCCAGCAGTTACGCAGGGGGCCAAGTTGGCAATCAGCCCCAGCATTTT
TRBJ1-2 TRBV15 TRBD1 . CATSRVRQGGYGYTF TGTGCCACCAGCAGAGTCCGACAGGGCGGTTATGGCTACACCTTC
TRBJ2-2 TRBV5-6 . . CASSLRKLLGELFF TGTGCCAGCAGCTTGCGGAAACTCTTAGGGGAGCTGTTTTTT
TRBJ1-2 TRBV20-1 . many CSRRGRDYGYTF TGCAGCCGCAGGGGAAGAGACTATGGCTACACCTTC
TRBJ2-5 TRBV7-9 TRBD2 few CASSSERDRETQYF TGTGCCAGCAGCTCTGAGCGGGATCGGGAGACCCAGTACTTC
TRBJ1-5 TRBV5-1 TRBD1 few CASSAGQGVHQPQHF TGCGCCAGCAGCGCCGGACAGGGGGTCCATCAGCCCCAGCATTTT
TRBJ2-2 TRBV20-1 . few CSARDHGSGGELFF TGCAGTGCTAGAGATCACGGATCCGGCGGGGAGCTGTTTTTT
TRBJ1-2 TRBV29-1 . many CSVDMLANYGYTF TGCAGCGTTGATATGCTTGCTAACTATGGCTACACCTTC
TRBJ2-7 TRBV7-9 . . CASSTDWDYEQYF TGTGCCAGCAGCACGGACTGGGACTACGAGCAGTACTTC
TRBJ1-2 TRBV12-3/TRBV12-4 . . CASSFQYGYTF TGTGCCAGCAGTTTTCAATATGGCTACACCTTC
TRBJ2-5 TRBV2 . . CASSSLWRGSRLETQYF TGTGCCAGCAGCTCCCTTTGGCGTGGTAGCCGTTTAGAGACCCAGTACTTC